This T cell receptor beta chain was sequenced during a study of blood T cell repertoires in COVID-19. Sequenced by immunoSEQ multiplex PCR; TCRdb stores in-frame clones only, minus some. The sample lists some 210,000 clones, around 92% occurring once. From germline, CDR1 is ENHRY and CDR2 SYGVKD. Trimming removed 11 bases from V and 2 bases from J, with 13 bases in between. The CDR3 totals 12 residues. This clonotype originated in a man younger than 45 with acute or convalescent COVID-19. This chain joins TRBV10-3 and TRBJ2-7; D is perhaps TRBD1 (7 bases). Material: peripheral blood. CDR3 protein: CAVGGQPYEQYF. CDR3 bases: TGTGCCGTCGGGGGACAGCCCTACGAGCAGTACTTC.